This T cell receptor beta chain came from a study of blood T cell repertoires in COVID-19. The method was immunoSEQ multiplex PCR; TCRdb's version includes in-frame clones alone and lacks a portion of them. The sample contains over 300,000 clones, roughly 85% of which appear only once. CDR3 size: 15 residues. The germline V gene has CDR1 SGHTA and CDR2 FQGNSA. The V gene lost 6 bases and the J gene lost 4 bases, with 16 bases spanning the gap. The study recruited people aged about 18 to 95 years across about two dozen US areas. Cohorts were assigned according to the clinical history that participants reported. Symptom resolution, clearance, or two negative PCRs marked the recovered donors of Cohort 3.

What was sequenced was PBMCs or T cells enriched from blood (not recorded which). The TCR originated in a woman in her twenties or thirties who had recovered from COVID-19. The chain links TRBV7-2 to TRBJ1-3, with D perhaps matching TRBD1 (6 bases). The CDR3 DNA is TGTGCCAGCAGACCGCCCGGACAGTCAGGAAACACCATATATTTT. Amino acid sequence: CASRPPGQSGNTIYF.